This TCR beta chain stems from a study of T cells in tuberculosis. Background on the study: IGRA-negative adolescents, IGRA-positive adolescents with latent tuberculosis and adults with active tuberculosis formed this South African cohort.

Study results and caveats: Active tuberculosis patients had shorter CDR3-alpha; the beta difference was nonsignificant. GMM-specific TCRs were nearer to active tuberculosis alpha repertoires, suggesting expansion. Samples were chosen by availability of cryopreserved specimens.

Per germline, CDR1 LNHDA and CDR2 SQIVND (reference sequence). The CDR3 extends over 13 amino acids. V shed 8 bases and J 6 bases; nucleotides not matched to a gene: 7. TCRdb's table, derived via immunoSEQ multiplex PCR, lists solely in-frame clones and lacks some. The sample has 25,000 to 35,000 clones; approximately 85% are singletons. About this clone: What it recognizes is unknown.

Time point given: new active TB diagnosis, blood taken before or within 7 days of starting treatment. The chain joins TRBV19 to TRBJ1-2; TRBD1 matches at 9 bases. The source was PBMCs, collected at tuberculosis diagnosis. The clonotype originates from an adult with tuberculosis. The CDR3 here is CASGQGRRDGYTF. CDR3 DNA sequence: TGTGCCAGTGGACAGGGGCGAAGGGATGGCTACACCTTC.